This record covers a single T cell receptor (beta chain). Its antigen is unidentified. This sample stems from a study of a mutant IDH1 vaccine in newly diagnosed glioma. Whole-study context: The first vaccination came 4-6 weeks after radiotherapy alone, or with temozolomide cycles. Treated patients, averaging 40.4 years, were around 62% male and around 40% female. Findings of the study overall: Pseudoprogression seemingly bore no relation to changes in top peripheral T cell clonotypes.

Time point defined: week 5, during vaccination. A single vaccine dose contained 300 ug of mutant IDH1 20-mer peptide, and topical imiquimod was used with it. There were new WHO grade 3 or 4 astrocytomas in the donors, and these were IDH1-mutant and ATRX-lost. Libraries were prepared by immunoSEQ multiplex PCR; TCRdb keeps only in-frame clonotypes and omits some of them. The sample shows roughly 60,000 clones, about 86% of them seen only once. CDR3 size: 13 residues. V lost 4 bases, J lost 0 bases, and 7 bases lay in between. The germline CDR1 and CDR2 sequences are MNHNY and SVGAGI (reference sequence).

The input for sequencing was PBMCs, taken from a glioma patient whose treatment included an IDH1 peptide vaccine. This TCR derives from a woman in her forties or fifties with glioma. The V call is TRBV6-6, the J call TRBJ2-7; D unresolved. CDR3 loop: CASSSLGSYEQYF. CDR3 in DNA: TGTGCCAGCAGTTCTCTTGGCTCCTACGAGCAGTACTTC.